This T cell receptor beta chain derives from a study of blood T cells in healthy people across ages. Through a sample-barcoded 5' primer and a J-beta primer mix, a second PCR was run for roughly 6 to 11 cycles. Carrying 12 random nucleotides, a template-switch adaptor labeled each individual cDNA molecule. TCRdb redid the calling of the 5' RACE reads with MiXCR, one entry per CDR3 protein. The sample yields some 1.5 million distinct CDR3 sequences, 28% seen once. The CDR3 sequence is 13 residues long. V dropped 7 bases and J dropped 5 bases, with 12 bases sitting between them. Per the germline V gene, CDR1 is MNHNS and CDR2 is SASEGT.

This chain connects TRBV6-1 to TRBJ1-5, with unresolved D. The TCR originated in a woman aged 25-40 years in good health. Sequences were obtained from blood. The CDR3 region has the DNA TGTGCCAGCACTTTTGGTGACTATCAGCCCCAGCATTTT. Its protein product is CASTFGDYQPQHF.